The 23 T cell receptor beta chains below were found in one sample sequenced in a study of blood T cell repertoires in COVID-19. Measured with immunoSEQ multiplex PCR; TCRdb has only the in-frame clones, and not every one. The sample shows about 190,000 clones, 89% of them seen only once. The specimen sequenced was peripheral blood. Source of these receptors: a man in his forties with acute or convalescent COVID-19.

This clone was seen only once. The chain joins TRBV29-1 to TRBJ2-3; 7 bases align to TRBD2. Per the germline V gene, CDR1 is SQVTM and CDR2 is ANQGSEA. Trimming at V came to 8 bases and at J to 0 bases, leaving 8 bases not matched to a gene. The CDR3 is made up of 14 amino acids. CDR3 protein: CSIRRGFSTDTQYF. The CDR3 nucleotides are TGCAGCATAAGGCGGGGGTTTAGCACAGATACGCAGTATTTT.

The rearrangement joins TRBV6-5 to TRBJ1-2; D is perhaps TRBD1 (6 bases). The CDR3 loop spans 15 amino acids. Trimming cost V 4 bases and J 8 bases, with 20 bases left between them. Germline V gene data show CDR1 as MNHEY and CDR2 as SVGAGI. The CDR3 reads CASSFRQAYRRGYTF. The CDR3 nucleotides are TGTGCCAGCAGTTTTCGACAGGCCTATCGACGGGGCTACACCTTC.

This chain uses TRBV9 with TRBJ2-1; the match to TRBD2 covers 12 bases. The CDR3 consists of 16 residues. Losses at the gene ends were 5 bases for V and 12 bases for J; bases not matched to a gene: 15. Germline loops: CDR1 SGDLS, CDR2 YYNGEE. The CDR3 coding sequence is TGTGCCAGCAGTGCTCGGCTAGCGGGGGGGCCGGAGTCGCAGTTCTTC. Translation gives CASSARLAGGPESQFF.

The chain employs TRBV6-6 and TRBJ1-2, with TRBD1 as a possible D gene (6 bases). CDR1 and CDR2 from the germline V gene are MNHNY and SVGAGI (reference sequence). With 2 bases removed from V and 4 bases from J, the gap between germline ends came to 11 bases. This CDR3 spans 14 amino acids. CDR3 region: CASSYGGQPYGYTF. The CDR3 DNA reads TGTGCCAGCAGTTACGGTGGACAGCCCTATGGCTACACCTTC.

This clone has a single count. This sequence joins TRBV5-4 and TRBJ2-3; maybe TRBD1 (6 bases). The CDR3 runs to 14 residues. The germline V and J ends were trimmed by 1 base and 1 base, with 7 bases remaining between them. Germline loops: CDR1 SGHNT, CDR2 YYREEE (reference sequence). CDR3 sequence: CASSLQGRTDTQYF. The DNA of the CDR3 is TGTGCCAGCAGCTTGCAGGGGCGCACAGATACGCAGTATTTT.

This clone came up once. The rearrangement links TRBV5-6 to TRBJ2-3, with TRBD1 matching 8 bases. CDR3 size: 17 residues. V was pared by 0 bases and J by 0 bases, with 6 bases of the junction left unmatched. Germline values: CDR1 SGHDT, CDR2 YYEEEE. DNA of the CDR3: TGTGCCAGCAGCTTGGTGCTGACAGGGGAGAGCACAGATACGCAGTATTTT. Translated: CASSLVLTGESTDTQYF.

This clone was detected a few times. Other DNA variants within this sample encode the same CDR3. As DNA, the CDR3 is TGTGCCAGCTCACCACCGTCTAGGCAAGAGACCCAGTACTTC. It specifies CASSPPSRQETQYF. This rearrangement joins TRBV18 to TRBJ2-5, with D uncertain. V lost 0 bases to trimming and J lost 2 bases, with 7 bases between them. Germline values: CDR1 KGHSH, CDR2 LQKENI. CDR3 length: 14 residues.

The gene calls are TRBV9 and TRBJ2-3, with D tentatively TRBD1 (5 bases). V was cut by 1 base and J by 3 bases, with 12 bases left in between. Germline CDR1 and CDR2: SGDLS and YYNGEE. This CDR3 is built from 15 residues. For the CDR3, the DNA is TGTGCCAGCAGCGTATGGCAGGGTGTGACAGATACGCAGTATTTT. Its translation is CASSVWQGVTDTQYF.

The genes are TRBV11-3 and TRBJ2-1; 7 bases fit TRBD1. With 4 bases clipped from V and 6 bases from J, the junction kept 3 bases outside the gene matches. From germline, CDR1 is SGHNT and CDR2 YENEEA. The CDR3 has 13 amino acids. DNA of the CDR3: TGTGCCAGCAGCTCCGGGACAGCCAATGAGCAGTTCTTC. Protein sequence: CASSSGTANEQFF.

V usage is TRBV3-1 (or the pseudogene TRBV3-2) and J usage is TRBJ1-4; 8 nucleotides match TRBD1. The CDR3 is made up of 16 amino acids. V lost 4 bases to trimming and J lost 0 bases; unmatched junction nucleotides: 4. Germline assignment: CDR1 LGHDT and CDR2 YNNKEL (reference sequence). The CDR3 region has the DNA TGTGCCAGCAGCCGAAAACAGGGGGCAACTAATGAAAAACTGTTTTTT. Translating gives CASSRKQGATNEKLFF.

CDR3 nucleotide sequence: TGTGCCAGCAGCCCGAACAGAGCAGCAAACTATGGCTACACCTTC. Translated: CASSPNRAANYGYTF. The chain recombines TRBV11-2 with TRBJ1-2; unclear D gene. The CDR3 is 15 amino acids. V lost 5 bases, J lost 2 bases, and 15 bases lay in between. Germline V gives CDR1 SGHAT, CDR2 FQNNGV.

This sequence joins TRBV10-1 and TRBJ1-1, with D maybe TRBD1 (6 bases). This CDR3 has 16 residues. Germline V lookup: CDR1 WNHNN, CDR2 SYGVQD (reference sequence). V gave up 5 bases and J gave up 3 bases, with 19 bases separating them. This chain's CDR3 is CASSRGGELEDTEAFF. In DNA form, the CDR3 reads TGCGCCAGCAGTAGAGGGGGAGAGTTAGAGGACACTGAAGCTTTCTTT.

The chain couples TRBV19 to TRBJ1-2, with no clear D. Germline V gene sequence: CDR1 LNHDA, CDR2 SQIVND (reference sequence). With 8 bases removed from V and 0 bases from J, the gap between germline ends came to 13 bases. This CDR3 comprises 14 residues. CDR3 nucleotides: TGTGCCAGTGCATCGGGAGCCCCTAACTATGGCTACACCTTC. Amino acids: CASASGAPNYGYTF.

This chain uses TRBV6-5 with TRBJ2-1; TRBD1 aligns across 10 bases. V shed 6 bases, J shed 6 bases, and the junction held 8 bases outside the gene matches. This CDR3 is 15 amino acids long. The germline V gene has CDR1 MNHEY and CDR2 SVGAGI. The CDR3 loop reads CASSPGQGVFNEQFF. The CDR3 coding sequence is TGTGCCAGCAGCCCAGGACAGGGGGTTTTCAATGAGCAGTTCTTC.

The chain joins TRBV6-1 to TRBJ2-1; the D is unclear. Germline-derived CDR1 and CDR2 are MNHNS and SASEGT. This CDR3 spans 14 amino acids. V lost 0 bases to trimming and J lost 3 bases, with 6 bases between them. CDR3 sequence reads: CASSEAARYNEQFF. The CDR3 region has the DNA TGTGCCAGCAGTGAAGCTGCGCGCTACAATGAGCAGTTCTTC.

The gene calls are TRBV11-3 and TRBJ2-7, with a possible D match to TRBD1 (7 bases). Germline CDR1 reads SGHNT; CDR2 reads YENEEA. The CDR3 loop spans 13 amino acids. The germline V and J ends were trimmed by 3 bases and 7 bases, with 13 bases remaining between them. Here the CDR3 DNA reads TGTGCCAGCAGCTTGCAGGGGGGAGTGGAGCAGTACTTC. This translates into CASSLQGGVEQYF.

The chain joins TRBV5-5 to TRBJ1-4; possible D gene TRBD1, 6 bases. The V gene lost 9 bases and the J gene lost 8 bases, with 17 bases spanning the gap. This CDR3 spans 13 amino acids. The germline V gene encodes CDR1 SGHKS and CDR2 YYEKEE (reference sequence). CDR3 in DNA: TGTGCCACCAGGGCAGGGGTAAGGGAAAAACTGTTTTTT. Amino acids: CATRAGVREKLFF. Together with reference TRBV5-5 and TRBJ1-4, the CDR3 gives the full variable domain: DAGVTQSPTHLIKTRGQQVTLRCSPISGHKSVSWYQQVLGQGPQFIFQYYEKEERGRGNFPDRFSARQFPNYSSELNVNALLLGDSALYLCATRAGVREKLFFGSGTQLSVL.

The rearrangement links TRBV5-4 to TRBJ2-5, with TRBD1 matching 7 bases. This CDR3 is 14 amino acids long. The germline V gene encodes CDR1 SGHNT and CDR2 YYREEE (reference sequence). The V segment lost 1 base and the J segment 3 bases; nucleotides outside the gene matches: 3. The CDR3 nucleotides read TGTGCCAGCAGCTTGACCGGGACAGAAGAGACCCAGTACTTC. Protein: CASSLTGTEETQYF. Filled out from reference TRBV5-4 and TRBJ2-5, the complete variable domain reads ETGVTQSPTHLIKTRGQQVTLRCSSQSGHNTVSWYQQALGQGPQFIFQYYREEENGRGNFPPRFSGLQFPNYSSELNVNALELDDSALYLCASSLTGTEETQYFGPGTRLLVL.

The J gene is TRBJ1-4, the V gene TRBV5-5; TRBD1 agrees at 7 bases. The CDR3 runs to 16 residues. Germline CDR1 reads SGHKS; CDR2 reads YYEKEE (reference sequence). The trim removed 3 bases at V and 4 bases at J, leaving 9 bases unmatched. The CDR3 nucleotides read TGTGCCAGCAGCTGGGAAAGGGGGCGTATTAATGAAAAACTGTTTTTT. Protein sequence: CASSWERGRINEKLFF.

The CDR3 loop reads CASSLPLTGTDTQYF. In DNA form, the CDR3 reads TGTGCCAGCAGTTTACCCCTTACTGGCACAGATACGCAGTATTTT. This chain connects TRBV28 to TRBJ2-3, with unresolved D. V was clipped by 2 bases and J by 1 base, with 10 bases between them. Germline CDR1 reads MDHEN; CDR2 reads SYDVKM. The CDR3 length is 15 residues.

The chain is built from TRBV11-2 and TRBJ2-2; tentatively, D is TRBD1 (5 bases). The CDR3 totals 19 residues. Germline V gives CDR1 SGHAT, CDR2 FQNNGV. V shed 2 bases and J shed 0 bases, with 19 bases lying between them. CDR3 in amino acids: CASSLNQDWRRANTGELFF. The CDR3 DNA sequence: TGTGCCAGCAGCTTAAATCAGGATTGGCGCAGGGCGAACACCGGGGAGCTGTTTTTT.

The gene calls are TRBV5-1 and TRBJ1-2; 9 bases agree with TRBD1. This CDR3 region has 15 residues. The trim removed 2 bases at V and 6 bases at J, leaving 8 bases unmatched. In germline, CDR1 is SGHRS, CDR2 YFSETQ. The CDR3 sequence: CASSFGQGREDGYTF. The CDR3 DNA reads TGCGCCAGCAGCTTCGGACAGGGGAGGGAAGATGGCTACACCTTC. The variable domain in full, with the rest retrieved from reference TRBV5-1 and TRBJ1-2, is KAGVTQTPRYLIKTRGQQVTLSCSPISGHRSVSWYQQTPGQGLQFLFEYFSETQRNKGNFPGRFSGRQFSNSRSEMNVSTLELGDSALYLCASSFGQGREDGYTFGSGTRLTVV.

The rearrangement uses TRBV27 and TRBJ2-7; TRBD2 might be the D (5 bases). Trimming took off 4 bases at V and 4 bases at J, with 23 bases between the two ends. The germline CDR1 and CDR2 sequences are MNHEY and SMNVEV (reference sequence). The CDR3 is made up of 17 amino acids. The chain's CDR3 is CASSSPPSLPGSYEQYF. As DNA, the CDR3 is TGTGCCAGCAGTTCCCCCCCCTCCCTCCCGGGGTCGTACGAGCAGTACTTC.